Listed here are 5 T cell receptor beta chains from one sample, sequenced in a study of cytomegalovirus exposure and HLA in healthy donors (dated by TCRdb to about 2017). The library was produced with the immunoSEQ multiplex PCR assay. A mixture of 60 forward primers for TCR Vbeta segments and 13 reverse primers for TCR Jbeta segments was used in the multiplex PCR. TCRdb mirrors the immuneACCESS table, restricted to in-frame sequences. Some clones are absent from its copies; in checked studies, under half trace to an unresolved V gene, and the reason for the others is unknown. Here the sample has 130,000 or so clones; about 70% occur a single time. Of the sample, 2% to 2.5% falls within the top ten clones. Source material: PBMCs. Receptor source: a woman between 40 and 55 years old in good health and CMV-seropositive.

This chain links TRBV11-2 with TRBJ2-7, with 7 nucleotides matching TRBD2. CDR3 length: 16 amino acids. The germline CDR1 and CDR2 sequences are SGHAT and FQNNGV. V was pared by 1 base and J by 2 bases, with 8 bases of the junction left unmatched. CDR3 in amino acids: CASSLGSSGAPYEQYF. DNA of the CDR3: TGTGCCAGCAGCTTAGGGTCCAGCGGGGCCCCCTACGAGCAGTACTTC.

V and J are TRBV5-6 and TRBJ1-1; D unclear. The V and J ends lost 1 base and 7 bases respectively, with 8 bases between them. The CDR3 length is 12 residues. Germline V gene data show CDR1 as SGHDT and CDR2 as YYEEEE. CDR3 DNA sequence: TGTGCCAGCAGCTTGCTCAGCGGTGAAGCTTTCTTT. Encoded protein: CASSLLSGEAFF.

This chain uses TRBV5-1 with TRBJ2-3; D is uncertain. V was shortened by 4 bases and J by 1 base, with 7 bases between the two germline ends. Germline V gene data show CDR1 as SGHRS and CDR2 as YFSETQ. The CDR3 sequence is 13 residues long. Here the CDR3 reads CASSDGGTDTQYF. The DNA of the CDR3 is TGCGCCAGCAGCGACGGAGGCACAGATACGCAGTATTTT.

The chain employs TRBV30 and TRBJ2-1; 8 bases map to TRBD2. The germline V gene encodes CDR1 GTSNPN and CDR2 SVGIG (reference sequence). The junction had 9 bases not matched to a gene; V was cut back by 4 bases and J by 4 bases. This CDR3 is 15 amino acids long. CDR3 nucleotide sequence: TGTGCCTGGAAACGGGGAGCGGGAGCGTACAATGAGCAGTTCTTC. It specifies CAWKRGAGAYNEQFF. Looking up the rest from reference TRBV30 and TRBJ2-1 gives the full variable domain: SQTIHQWPATLVQPVGSPLSLECTVEGTSNPNLYWYRQAAGRGLQLLFYSVGIGQISSEVPQNLSASRPQDRQFILSSKKLLLSDSGFYLCAWKRGAGAYNEQFFGPGTRLTVL.

The chain couples TRBV7-2 to TRBJ2-5; the match to TRBD2 covers 10 bases. The V segment lost 2 bases and the J segment 2 bases; nucleotides outside the gene matches: 5. The CDR3 has 16 amino acids. The germline V gene has CDR1 SGHTA and CDR2 FQGNSA. CDR3 nucleotide sequence: TGTGCCAGCAGCTTACTACCTAGCGGGGGACAAGAGACCCAGTACTTC. This gives the protein CASSLLPSGGQETQYF. Based on the CDR3 plus reference TRBV7-2 and TRBJ2-5, the full variable domain is GAGVSQSPSNKVTEKGKDVELRCDPISGHTALYWYRQSLGQGLEFLIYFQGNSAPDKSGLPSDRFSAERTGGSVSTLTIQRTQQEDSAVYLCASSLLPSGGQETQYFGPGTRLLVL.